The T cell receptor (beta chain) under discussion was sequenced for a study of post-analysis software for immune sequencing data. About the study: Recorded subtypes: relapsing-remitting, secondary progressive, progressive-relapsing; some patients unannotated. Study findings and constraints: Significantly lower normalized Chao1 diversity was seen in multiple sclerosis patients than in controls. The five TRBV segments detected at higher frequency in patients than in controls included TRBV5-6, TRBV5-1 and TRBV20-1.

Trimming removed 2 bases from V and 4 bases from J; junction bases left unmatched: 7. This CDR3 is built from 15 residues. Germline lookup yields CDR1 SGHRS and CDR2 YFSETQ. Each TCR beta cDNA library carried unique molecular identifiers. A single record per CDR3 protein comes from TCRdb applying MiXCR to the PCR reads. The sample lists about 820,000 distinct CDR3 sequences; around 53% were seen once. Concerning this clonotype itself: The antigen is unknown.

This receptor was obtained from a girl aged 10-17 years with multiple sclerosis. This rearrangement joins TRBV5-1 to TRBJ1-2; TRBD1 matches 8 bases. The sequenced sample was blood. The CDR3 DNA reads TGCGCCAGCAGCTTCCAAGGACAGGGAGGCTATGGCTACACCTTC. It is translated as CASSFQGQGGYGYTF.